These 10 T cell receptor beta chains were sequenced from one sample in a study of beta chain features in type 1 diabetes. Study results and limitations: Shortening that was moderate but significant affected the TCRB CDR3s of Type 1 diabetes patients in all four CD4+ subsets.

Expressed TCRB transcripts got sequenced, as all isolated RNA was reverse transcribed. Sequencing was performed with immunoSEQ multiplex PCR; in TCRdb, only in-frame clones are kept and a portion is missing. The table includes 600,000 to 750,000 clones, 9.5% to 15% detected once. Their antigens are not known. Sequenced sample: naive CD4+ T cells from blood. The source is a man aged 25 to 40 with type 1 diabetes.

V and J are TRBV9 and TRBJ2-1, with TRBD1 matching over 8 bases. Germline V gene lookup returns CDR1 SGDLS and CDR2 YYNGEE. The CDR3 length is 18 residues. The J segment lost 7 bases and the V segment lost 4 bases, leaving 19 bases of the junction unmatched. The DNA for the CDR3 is TGTGCCAGCAGCCCACCCCTGGGGAGGCAGGGGGCTAGGAATGAGCAGTTCTTC. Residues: CASSPPLGRQGARNEQFF.

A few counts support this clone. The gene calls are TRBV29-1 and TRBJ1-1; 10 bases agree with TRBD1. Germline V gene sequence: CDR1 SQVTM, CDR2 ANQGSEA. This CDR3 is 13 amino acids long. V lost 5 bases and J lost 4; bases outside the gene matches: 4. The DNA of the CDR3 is TGCAGCGTTCTCCGGGACAGGGGCACTGAAGCTTTCTTT. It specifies CSVLRDRGTEAFF.

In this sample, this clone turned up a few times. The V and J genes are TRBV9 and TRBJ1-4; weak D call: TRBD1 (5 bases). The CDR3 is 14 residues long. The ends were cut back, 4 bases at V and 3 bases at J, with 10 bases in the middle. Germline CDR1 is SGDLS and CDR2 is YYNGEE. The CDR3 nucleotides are TGTGCCAGCAGCAGGGGCGGCTCTAATGAAAAACTGTTTTTT. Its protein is CASSRGGSNEKLFF.

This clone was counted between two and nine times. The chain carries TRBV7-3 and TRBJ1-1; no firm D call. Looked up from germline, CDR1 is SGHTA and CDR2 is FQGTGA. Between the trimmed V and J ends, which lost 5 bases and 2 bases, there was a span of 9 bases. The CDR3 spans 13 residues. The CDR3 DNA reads TGTGCCAGCAGCCGACAAGTAAACACTGAAGCTTTCTTT. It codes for CASSRQVNTEAFF.

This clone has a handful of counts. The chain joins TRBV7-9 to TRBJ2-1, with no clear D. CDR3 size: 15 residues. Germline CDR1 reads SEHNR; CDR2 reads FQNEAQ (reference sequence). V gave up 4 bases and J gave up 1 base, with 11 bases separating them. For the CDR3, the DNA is TGTGCCAGCAGCTCTGGGCAGGAATCCTACAATGAGCAGTTCTTC. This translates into CASSSGQESYNEQFF.

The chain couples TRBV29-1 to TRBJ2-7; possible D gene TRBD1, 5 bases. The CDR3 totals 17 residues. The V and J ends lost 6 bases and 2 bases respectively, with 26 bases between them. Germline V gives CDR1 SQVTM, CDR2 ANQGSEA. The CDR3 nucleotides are TGCAGCGTGGGTCCTAGTCGGGTGCAGGGAAGGCCCTACGAGCAGTACTTC. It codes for CSVGPSRVQGRPYEQYF.

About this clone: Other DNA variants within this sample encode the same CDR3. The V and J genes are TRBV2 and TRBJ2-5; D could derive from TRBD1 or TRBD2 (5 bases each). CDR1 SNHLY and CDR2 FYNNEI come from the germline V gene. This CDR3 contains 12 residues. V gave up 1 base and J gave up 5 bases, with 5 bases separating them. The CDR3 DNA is TGTGCCAGCAGTGAAGGGGGGGAGACCCAGTACTTC. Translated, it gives CASSEGGETQYF.

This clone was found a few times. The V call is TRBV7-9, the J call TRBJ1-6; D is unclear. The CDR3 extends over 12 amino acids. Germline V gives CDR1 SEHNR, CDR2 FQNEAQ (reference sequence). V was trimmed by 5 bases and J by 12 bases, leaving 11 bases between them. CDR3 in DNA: TGTGCCAGCAGCGCGGGCCCTCGACCCCTCCACTTT. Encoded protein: CASSAGPRPLHF.

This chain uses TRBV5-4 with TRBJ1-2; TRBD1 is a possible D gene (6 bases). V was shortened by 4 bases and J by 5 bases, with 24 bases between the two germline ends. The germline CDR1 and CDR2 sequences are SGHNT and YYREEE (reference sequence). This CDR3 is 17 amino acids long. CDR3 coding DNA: TGTGCCAGCAGCGTCAACTGGGGGGCCAGGGCAATGTATGGCTACACCTTC. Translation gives CASSVNWGARAMYGYTF.

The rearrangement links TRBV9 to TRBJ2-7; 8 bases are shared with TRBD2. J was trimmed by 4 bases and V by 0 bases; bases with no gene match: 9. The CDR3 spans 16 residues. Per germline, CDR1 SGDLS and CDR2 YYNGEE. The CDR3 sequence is CASSVGMGLVEYEQYF. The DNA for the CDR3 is TGTGCCAGCAGCGTAGGGATGGGACTAGTGGAGTACGAGCAGTACTTC.